The 9 T cell receptor beta chains listed next were all sequenced from one sample in a study of CD8+ T cells in alopecia areata (dated by TCRdb to 2016 to 2019). The label giving this sample's time point can be read as: roughly 27 days on oral tofacitinib. The sample's treatment or condition label, decoded: oral pan-JAK inhibitor, 5-10 mg twice daily. Receptors were amplified or captured by the immunoSEQ multiplex PCR assay. For TCR sequencing, RNA was extracted from every sample and reverse transcribed into cDNA to serve as template. The source is immuneACCESS, and TCRdb retained only in-frame sequences with V and J called. Part of the clones is not carried over; for the studies checked, unresolved V genes explain less than half of this, and the remainder is unexplained. The table for this sample lists 95,000 to 150,000 clones; more than 40% of them were counted only once. The top ten clonotypes cover about 0.5% of the sample.

Sequencing used CD4+ T cells sorted from blood, obtained at week 4, from a patient treated with tofacitinib. These receptors all stem from a human donor with alopecia areata.

The gene calls are TRBV7-9 and TRBJ2-5, with TRBD1 matching 8 bases. Germline assignment: CDR1 SEHNR and CDR2 FQNEAQ (reference sequence). CDR3 size: 16 residues. Germline trimming cut 3 bases from V and 2 bases from J; bases unmatched to any gene: 8. CDR3 loop: CASSFDRGQGQETQYF. The CDR3, as DNA: TGTGCCAGCAGCTTTGACAGGGGCCAAGGACAAGAGACCCAGTACTTC. Full variable domain (missing parts from reference TRBV7-9 and TRBJ2-5): DTGVSQNPRHKITKRGQNVTFRCDPISEHNRLYWYRQTLGQGPEFLTYFQNEAQLEKSRLLSDRFSAERPKGSFSTLEIQRTEQGDSAMYLCASSFDRGQGQETQYFGPGTRLLVL.

There are a few counts of this clone. The chain employs TRBV7-9 and TRBJ1-6, with D maybe TRBD1 (6 bases). CDR1 and CDR2 (germline): SEHNR, FQNEAQ (reference sequence). The CDR3 is made up of 16 amino acids. V was shortened by 10 bases and J by 8 bases, with 24 bases between the two germline ends. The DNA of the CDR3 is TGTGCCATCCACCAAACGGGGCGACAGGACGATTCACCCCTCCACTTT. Protein: CAIHQTGRQDDSPLHF. Full variable domain (missing parts from reference TRBV7-9 and TRBJ1-6): DTGVSQNPRHKITKRGQNVTFRCDPISEHNRLYWYRQTLGQGPEFLTYFQNEAQLEKSRLLSDRFSAERPKGSFSTLEIQRTEQGDSAMYLCAIHQTGRQDDSPLHFGNGTRLTVT.

The genes are TRBV30 and TRBJ1-1, with a weak D call TRBD1 (5 bases). The germline V gene encodes CDR1 GTSNPN and CDR2 SVGIG (reference sequence). This CDR3 comprises 14 residues. V dropped 7 bases and J dropped 3 bases, with 18 bases sitting between them. The CDR3 spells CALKGLPMDTEAFF. The CDR3 region has the DNA TGTGCCTTGAAGGGACTGCCTATGGACACTGAAGCTTTCTTT. The full variable domain, completed using reference TRBV30 and TRBJ1-1, is SQTIHQWPATLVQPVGSPLSLECTVEGTSNPNLYWYRQAAGRGLQLLFYSVGIGQISSEVPQNLSASRPQDRQFILSSKKLLLSDSGFYLCALKGLPMDTEAFFGQGTRLTVV.

The chain links TRBV2 to TRBJ2-4; 9 bases agree with TRBD1. V dropped 5 bases and J dropped 7; count of bases not matched to a gene: 6. Germline V gene lookup returns CDR1 SNHLY and CDR2 FYNNEI. The CDR3 sequence is 14 residues long. CDR3 bases: TGTGCCAGCAGTTCCGGGACAGGGAAGAACATTCAGTACTTC. As protein: CASSSGTGKNIQYF.

This sequence joins TRBV4-1 and TRBJ2-3; 7 bases map to TRBD2. Trimming at V came to 0 bases and at J to 7 bases, leaving 4 bases not matched to a gene. CDR1 is MGHRA and CDR2 is YSYEKL in the germline V gene. The CDR3 loop spans 14 amino acids. The CDR3, as DNA: TGCGCCAGCAGCCAAGAGCGGGGGTATAATACGCAGTATTTT. This gives the protein CASSQERGYNTQYF.

This chain joins TRBV25-1 and TRBJ2-7, with D perhaps matching TRBD1 (6 bases). The CDR3 is 13 amino acids. Deletions cut 0 bases from V and 12 bases from J, with 15 bases between. The germline V gene has CDR1 MGHDK and CDR2 SYGVNS. CDR3 DNA: TGTGCCAGCAGTGAATATTGGACGGGACAACTGTACTTC. This codes for CASSEYWTGQLYF.

This clone was detected a few times. The J gene is TRBJ2-5, the V gene TRBV25-1; tentative D call: TRBD1 (5 bases). V was clipped by 0 bases and J by 5 bases, with 10 bases between them. The CDR3 length is 14 residues. The germline V gene encodes CDR1 MGHDK and CDR2 SYGVNS. The CDR3 sequence: CASSEYRGSETQYF. In DNA, the CDR3 is TGTGCCAGCAGTGAATATAGGGGTTCGGAGACCCAGTACTTC. Combining the CDR3 with reference TRBV25-1 and TRBJ2-5 gives the whole variable domain EADIYQTPRYLVIGTGKKITLECSQTMGHDKMYWYQQDPGMELHLIHYSYGVNSTEKGDLSSESTVSRIRTEHFPLTLESARPSHTSQYLCASSEYRGSETQYFGPGTRLLVL.

The chain links TRBV30 to TRBJ2-5, with D unclear. The CDR3 contains 12 residues. V was trimmed by 2 bases and J by 3 bases, leaving 7 bases between them. Germline values: CDR1 GTSNPN, CDR2 SVGIG (reference sequence). Here the CDR3 DNA reads TGTGCCTGGAGTATCCTGGAAGAGACCCAGTACTTC. Its translation is CAWSILEETQYF.

This chain connects TRBV25-1 to TRBJ1-1; D gene ambiguous. Trimming pared 4 bases from V and 5 bases from J, leaving 14 bases between. Germline CDR1 MGHDK, CDR2 SYGVNS. CDR3 size: 14 residues. The CDR3 DNA reads as TGTGCCAGCAGTGGGATTACCGCTGGTACTGAAGCTTTCTTT. This gives the protein CASSGITAGTEAFF. Variable domain in full (rest from reference TRBV25-1 and TRBJ1-1): EADIYQTPRYLVIGTGKKITLECSQTMGHDKMYWYQQDPGMELHLIHYSYGVNSTEKGDLSSESTVSRIRTEHFPLTLESARPSHTSQYLCASSGITAGTEAFFGQGTRLTVV.